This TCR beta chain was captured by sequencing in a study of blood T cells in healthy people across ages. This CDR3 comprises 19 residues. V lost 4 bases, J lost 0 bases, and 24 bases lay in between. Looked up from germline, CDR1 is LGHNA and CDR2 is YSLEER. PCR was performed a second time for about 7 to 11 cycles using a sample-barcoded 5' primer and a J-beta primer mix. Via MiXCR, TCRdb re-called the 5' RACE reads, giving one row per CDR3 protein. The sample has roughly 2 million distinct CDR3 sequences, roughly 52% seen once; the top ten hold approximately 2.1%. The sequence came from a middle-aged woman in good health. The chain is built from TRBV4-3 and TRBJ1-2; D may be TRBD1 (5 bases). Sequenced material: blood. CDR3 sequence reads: CASSLMGLRTGIPNYGYTF. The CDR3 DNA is TGCGCCAGCAGCCTTATGGGGCTGAGGACCGGAATTCCTAACTATGGCTACACCTTC.